These 5 T cell receptor beta chains originate from one sample sequenced in a study of control samples from healthy donors and cancer patients. Generated by immunoSEQ multiplex PCR, the TCRdb table keeps only in-frame clones and is missing some. Of roughly 450,000 clones in the sample, around nine tenths were seen once. The source material was PBMCs. The receptors shown here come from a man aged 35 to 55 with head and neck cancer.

V usage is TRBV19 and J usage is TRBJ1-5; possible D gene TRBD1, 5 bases. This CDR3 contains 14 residues. The V and J ends lost 6 bases and 5 bases respectively, with 14 bases between them. From germline, CDR1 is LNHDA and CDR2 SQIVND (reference sequence). CDR3 residues: CASRGELRYQPQHF. CDR3 DNA sequence: TGTGCCAGTAGAGGGGAGTTGAGGTATCAGCCCCAGCATTTT.

V is TRBV27 and J is TRBJ2-1, with D perhaps matching TRBD2 (6 bases). The germline V gene has CDR1 MNHEY and CDR2 SMNVEV (reference sequence). The CDR3 contains 15 residues. Trimming stripped 2 bases from V and 12 bases from J, with 20 bases between. CDR3 sequence: CASSLRRGVPVGQFF. In DNA, the CDR3 is TGTGCCAGCAGTTTACGGCGCGGGGTCCCGGTTGGGCAGTTCTTC.

The V and J genes are TRBV19 and TRBJ1-5; the D is unclear. This CDR3 comprises 11 residues. CDR1 LNHDA and CDR2 SQIVND come from the germline V gene (reference sequence). The V end was cut by 9 bases, the J end by 9 bases, with 12 bases between. The chain's CDR3 is CASGPAWPQHF. As DNA, the CDR3 is TGTGCCAGCGGACCTGCGTGGCCCCAGCATTTT.

Concerning this clone itself: The same CDR3 can be traced to other DNA sequences in this sample. This chain links TRBV9 with TRBJ2-3, with D unresolved. Trimming removed 1 base from V and 3 bases from J, with 3 bases in between. The CDR3 spans 12 residues. Germline V gives CDR1 SGDLS, CDR2 YYNGEE. CDR3 nucleotide sequence: TGTGCCAGCAGCGTATCAACAGATACGCAGTATTTT. Protein sequence: CASSVSTDTQYF.

This sequence joins TRBV7-9 and TRBJ2-1, with D tentatively TRBD2 (6 bases). Germline CDR1 and CDR2: SEHNR and FQNEAQ (reference sequence). V gave up 3 bases and J gave up 7 bases, with 13 bases separating them. The CDR3 length is 14 residues. CDR3 protein: CASSFSGPRNEQFF. The CDR3, as DNA: TGTGCCAGCAGCTTCAGCGGGCCTCGGAATGAGCAGTTCTTC.